The clone carrying this T cell receptor beta chain was seen a few times. As yet, its antigen is unknown. Germline values: CDR1 SGHRS, CDR2 YFSETQ. CDR3 size: 14 residues. V was pared by 2 bases and J by 3 bases, with 4 bases of the junction left unmatched. TCRdb redid the calling of the RT-PCR reads with MiXCR, one entry per CDR3 protein. The table shows 650,000 to 850,000 distinct CDR3 sequences, with approximately 15% occurring only once. This sample is part of a study of response to subunit inactivated influenza vaccine. Broader study findings: The study's authors posited that every seasonal influenza vaccination enlists few new T cells.

Source: PBMCs from blood, taken about 14 days before vaccination. This TCR was recovered from a man aged 45-65 years who received an inactivated influenza vaccine. The chain employs TRBV5-1 and TRBJ2-7; 8 bases are shared with TRBD2. The DNA of the CDR3 is TGCGCCAGCAGCTTTAGAGCGGGGGACTACGAGCAGTACTTC. Translating gives CASSFRAGDYEQYF.